This T cell receptor (beta chain) was retrieved from a study of breast tumors, draining lymph nodes, adjacent tissues. A few counts support this clonotype. Its antigen is unknown. Study findings and constraints: Tumor TCR diversity was below lymph nodes but above nontumor tissue. Tumor T cell lymph node origin was a supported hypothesis, not proven. The data were judged consistent with most tumor T cells coming from lymph node and expanding in tumor.

CDR1 MNHNS and CDR2 SASEGT come from the germline V gene. This CDR3 has 13 residues. The germline V and J ends were trimmed by 6 bases and 4 bases, with 12 bases remaining between them. TCRdb reanalysed the multiplex PCR reads using MiXCR and keeps one entry per CDR3 protein. The sample gives tens of thousands of distinct CDR3 sequences, approximately 45% of which show up once; over 9.5% is in the top ten. The clonotype was recovered from a female donor with breast cancer. Some clones in this sample may be carry-over from other donors' samples. The rearrangement joins TRBV6-1 to TRBJ1-1; D is perhaps TRBD1 (6 bases). Input material: breast tumor tissue. Written as DNA, the CDR3 is TGTGCCAGCAGCGTCACAGGGAGCACTGAAGCTTTCTTT. Protein product: CASSVTGSTEAFF.